This TCR beta chain comes out of a study of shared clonotypes between healthy human individuals. Profiled with immunoSEQ multiplex PCR; TCRdb holds only in-frame clones, not every one. The data show about a million clones, approximately 75% seen once. The V end lost 2 bases, the J end lost 5 bases, and 10 bases lay between the germline ends. The CDR3 spans 13 residues. Germline V gene sequence: CDR1 MNHEY, CDR2 SMNVEV (reference sequence). The TCR sequence derives from a man aged 18 to 29 in good health. Some clones in this sample may be carry-over from other donors' samples. Material for sequencing was memory CD4+ T cells from PBMCs. Subset here: CD45RA-negative fraction. The chain carries TRBV27 and TRBJ2-7; no reliable D call. The chain's CDR3 is CASSLSPYNEQYF. CDR3 in DNA: TGTGCCAGCAGTTTAAGTCCTTACAACGAGCAGTACTTC.